Sequencing of this T cell receptor beta chain was carried out in a study of blood T cells in healthy people across ages. Broader study findings: Greater diversity and more naive CD4+ cells were seen in long-lived donors than in aged donors. CMV infection status of these donors was not known.

Concerning this clonotype: Its cognate antigen is unknown.

Healthy Caucasian individuals from Russia aged roughly 6 to 95 were enrolled as donors. A sample-barcoded 5' primer and a J-beta primer mix were used in a second PCR of roughly 6 to 11 cycles. All cDNA molecules were each tagged by a template-switch adaptor with 12 random nucleotides. A single record per CDR3 protein comes from TCRdb applying MiXCR to the 5' RACE reads. This table has some 1.8 million distinct CDR3 sequences, about two fifths appearing once. This receptor was identified in a human donor in good health. Sequenced input: blood.

CDR3 residues: CSARDEVAGGEQFF. Written as DNA, the CDR3 is TGCAGTGCTAGAGATGAAGTGGCTGGGGGTGAGCAGTTCTTC. The V and J genes are TRBV20-1 and TRBJ2-1; D could derive from TRBD1 or TRBD2 (5 bases each). V was shortened by 0 bases and J by 9 bases, with 15 bases between the two germline ends. The CDR3 consists of 14 residues. CDR1 and CDR2 from the germline V gene are DFQATT and SNEGSKA (reference sequence).